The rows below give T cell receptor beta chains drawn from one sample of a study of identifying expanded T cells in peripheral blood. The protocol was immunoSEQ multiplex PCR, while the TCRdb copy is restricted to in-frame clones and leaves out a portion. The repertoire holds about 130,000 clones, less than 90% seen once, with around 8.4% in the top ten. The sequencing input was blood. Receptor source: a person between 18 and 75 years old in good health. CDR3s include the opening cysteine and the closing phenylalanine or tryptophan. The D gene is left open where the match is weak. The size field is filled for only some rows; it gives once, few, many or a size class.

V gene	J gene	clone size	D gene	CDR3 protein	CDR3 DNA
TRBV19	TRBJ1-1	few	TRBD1	CASSKGTGGVNTEAFF	TGTGCCAGTAGTAAAGGGACAGGGGGTGTGAACACTGAAGCTTTCTTT
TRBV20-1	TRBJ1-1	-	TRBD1	CSALGGPEAFF	TGCAGTGCTCTAGGGGGCCCTGAAGCTTTCTTT
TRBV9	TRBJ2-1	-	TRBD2	CASSVELAGVDNEQFF	TGTGCCAGCAGCGTAGAACTAGCGGGAGTGGACAATGAGCAGTTCTTC
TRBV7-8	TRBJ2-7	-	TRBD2	CASSLAGRAGAYYEQYF	TGTGCCAGCAGCTTAGCGGGGCGAGCGGGAGCGTACTACGAGCAGTACTTC
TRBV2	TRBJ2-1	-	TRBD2	CASIRRLAGGSSYNEQFF	TGTGCCAGCATCCGTCGACTAGCGGGGGGGAGCTCCTACAATGAGCAGTTCTTC
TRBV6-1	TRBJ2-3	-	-	CASSPGEGTDTQYF	TGTGCCTCTTCCCCGGGAGAGGGCACAGATACGCAGTATTTT
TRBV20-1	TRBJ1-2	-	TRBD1	CRARDSPGYTF	TGCAGGGCTCGGGACAGCCCGGGCTACACCTTC
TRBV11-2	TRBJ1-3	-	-	CASRPGYGNTIYF	TGTGCCAGCAGGCCAGGTTATGGAAACACCATATATTTT
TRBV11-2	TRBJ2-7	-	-	CASSPPGSRTSEQYF	TGTGCCAGCAGCCCCCCCGGATCTCGAACGAGCGAGCAGTACTTC
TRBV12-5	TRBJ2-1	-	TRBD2	CASGLRLAGGTYNEQFF	TGTGCTAGTGGTTTAAGACTAGCGGGGGGGACCTACAATGAGCAGTTCTTC
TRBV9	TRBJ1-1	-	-	CASSPMEQGTEAFF	TGTGCCAGCTCTCCAATGGAACAGGGAACTGAAGCTTTCTTT
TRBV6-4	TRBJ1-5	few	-	CASSDREGQPQHF	TGTGCCAGCAGTGACAGGGAAGGACAGCCCCAGCATTTT
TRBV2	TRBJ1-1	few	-	CASRQYTEAFF	TGTGCCAGTCGACAGTACACTGAAGCTTTCTTT
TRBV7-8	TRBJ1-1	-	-	CASSFRGGSHPEAFF	TGTGCCAGCAGCTTCCGAGGTGGCTCCCACCCTGAAGCTTTCTTT
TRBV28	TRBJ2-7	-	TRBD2	CASSRTSGRASGEQYF	TGTGCCAGCAGCCGGACTAGCGGGAGGGCCTCAGGCGAGCAGTACTTC
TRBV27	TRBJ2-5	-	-	CASSGAGETQETQYF	TGTGCCAGCAGTGGTGCCGGGGAAACCCAAGAGACCCAGTACTTC
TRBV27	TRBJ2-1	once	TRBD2	CASSLKLAVYNEQFF	TGTGCCAGCAGTTTAAAACTAGCGGTCTACAATGAGCAGTTCTTC
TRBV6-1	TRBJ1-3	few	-	CASKELHSGNTIYF	TGTGCCAGCAAGGAACTCCACTCTGGAAACACCATATATTTT
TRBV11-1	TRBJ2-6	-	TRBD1	CASSSGQGSGANVLTF	TGTGCCAGCAGCTCAGGACAGGGCTCTGGGGCCAACGTCCTGACTTTC
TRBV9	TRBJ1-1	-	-	CASSVGTLNTEAFF	TGTGCCAGCAGCGTAGGGACGTTGAACACTGAAGCTTTCTTT
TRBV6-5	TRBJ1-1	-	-	CASTIGTEAFF	TGTGCCAGCACTATTGGCACTGAAGCTTTCTTT
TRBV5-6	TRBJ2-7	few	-	CASSWREGEQYF	TGTGCCAGCAGCTGGCGGGAAGGCGAGCAGTACTTC
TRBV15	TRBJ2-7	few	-	CATSGSGDRPYF	TGTGCCACCAGCGGAAGCGGGGACAGGCCGTACTTC
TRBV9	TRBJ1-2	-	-	CASSSYRAYTF	TGTGCCAGCAGCTCCTACAGGGCCTACACCTTC
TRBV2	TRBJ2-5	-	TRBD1	CASSFQNRGTQYF	TGTGCCAGCAGTTTTCAGAACAGGGGGACCCAGTACTTC
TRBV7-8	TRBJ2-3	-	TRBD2	CASSRIAGRNLDTQYF	TGTGCCAGCAGCCGTATAGCGGGGAGGAATTTAGATACGCAGTATTTT
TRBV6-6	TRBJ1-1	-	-	CASSYSIRGGTEAFF	TGTGCCAGCAGTTACTCTATCAGGGGTGGCACTGAAGCTTTCTTT
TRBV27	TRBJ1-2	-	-	CASSFDLNYGYTF	TGTGCCAGCAGTTTCGACCTTAACTATGGCTACACCTTC
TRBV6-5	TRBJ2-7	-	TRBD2	CASRGLAGGQYEQYF	TGTGCCAGCAGGGGACTAGCGGGGGGCCAGTACGAGCAGTACTTC
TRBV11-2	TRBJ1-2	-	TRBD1	CASSLGPGQGDGYTF	TGTGCCAGCAGCTTAGGGCCGGGACAGGGTGATGGCTACACCTTC
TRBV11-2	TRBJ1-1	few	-	CASSFGLNTEAFF	TGTGCCAGCAGCTTTGGATTGAACACTGAAGCTTTCTTT
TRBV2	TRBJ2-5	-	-	CASSEQGETQYF	TGTGCCAGCAGTGAACAGGGAGAGACCCAGTACTTC
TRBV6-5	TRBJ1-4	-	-	CASSYSGTGREKLFF	TGTGCCAGCAGTTACTCCGGAACAGGGAGGGAAAAACTGTTTTTT
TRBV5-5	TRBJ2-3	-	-	CASSNYDTQYF	TGTGCCAGCAGCAACTACGATACGCAGTATTTT
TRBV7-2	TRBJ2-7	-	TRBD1	CASSPSPRTGYF	TGTGCCAGCAGCCCTTCTCCCCGGACAGGGTACTTC
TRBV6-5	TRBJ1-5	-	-	CASAVNSNQPQHF	TGTGCCAGCGCGGTGAATAGCAATCAGCCCCAGCATTTT
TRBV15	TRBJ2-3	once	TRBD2	CATMAGGLDTQYF	TGTGCCACCATGGCGGGGGGGCTAGATACGCAGTATTTT
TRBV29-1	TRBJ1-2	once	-	CSVPFPGGYTF	TGCAGCGTTCCCTTTCCCGGTGGCTACACCTTC
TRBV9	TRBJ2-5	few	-	CASSAPPSETQYF	TGTGCCAGCAGCGCACCCCCATCGGAGACCCAGTACTTC
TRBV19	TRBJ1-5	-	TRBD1	CASSPWTGGNNQPQHF	TGTGCCAGTAGTCCTTGGACAGGGGGAAACAATCAGCCCCAGCATTTT
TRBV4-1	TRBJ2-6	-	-	CASSQDQGSGANVLTF	TGCGCCAGCAGCCAAGACCAGGGGTCTGGGGCCAACGTCCTGACTTTC
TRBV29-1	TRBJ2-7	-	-	CSVERGSYEQYF	TGCAGCGTTGAAAGAGGGTCCTACGAGCAGTACTTC
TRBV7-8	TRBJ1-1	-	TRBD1	CASSPDRRGRFSEAFF	TGTGCCAGCAGCCCGGATAGGAGGGGGCGGTTTTCAGAAGCTTTCTTT
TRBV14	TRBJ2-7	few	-	CASSQDVGSYSYEQYF	TGTGCCAGCAGCCAAGATGTGGGGTCCTACTCCTACGAGCAGTACTTC
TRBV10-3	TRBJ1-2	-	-	CAISDSDSDYGYTF	TGTGCCATCAGCGACTCGGACAGCGACTATGGCTACACCTTC
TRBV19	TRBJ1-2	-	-	CASSQETLRGYTF	TGTGCCAGTAGTCAGGAAACCCTTCGTGGCTACACCTTC
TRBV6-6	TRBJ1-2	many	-	CASSYSNLGVSGYTF	TGTGCCAGCAGTTACTCGAATCTGGGGGTTTCGGGCTACACCTTC
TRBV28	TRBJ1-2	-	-	CASKYTGTANYGYTF	TGTGCCAGCAAGTACACCGGGACGGCGAACTATGGCTACACCTTC
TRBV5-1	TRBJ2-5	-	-	CASSLGGPKETQYF	TGCGCCAGCAGCTTGGGCGGACCGAAAGAGACCCAGTACTTC
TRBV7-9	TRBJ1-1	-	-	CASSPGRVNTEAFF	TGTGCCAGCAGCCCGGGGAGAGTGAACACTGAAGCTTTCTTT
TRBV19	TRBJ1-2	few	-	CATREGIGYTF	TGTGCCACCAGGGAGGGTATCGGCTACACCTTC
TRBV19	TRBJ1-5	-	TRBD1	CASSDTGGAWSNQPQHF	TGTGCCAGTAGTGATACAGGGGGCGCATGGAGCAATCAGCCCCAGCATTTT
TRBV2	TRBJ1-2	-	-	CASSGGYGYTF	TGTGCCAGCAGTGGAGGGTATGGCTACACCTTC